Following are 26 T cell receptor beta chains from one sample sequenced in a study of naive CD8 T cells in extremely preterm neonates. Method: immunoSEQ multiplex PCR; TCRdb's copy keeps in-frame clones and lacks some. The data show a few thousand clones, roughly 97% seen once. Elective cesarean births at about 37-41 weeks, without labor or membrane rupture, supplied the cord blood. The material sequenced was naive CD8+ T cells from cord blood. The receptors were gathered from a newborn in good health.

V is TRBV9 and J is TRBJ2-3; 7 positions agree with TRBD2. The CDR3 length is 15 residues. The trim removed 4 bases at V and 3 bases at J, leaving 8 bases unmatched. CDR1 SGDLS and CDR2 YYNGEE come from the germline V gene. The CDR3 DNA is TGTGCCAGCAGCTCATCCGGGACTATGACAGATACGCAGTATTTT. It codes for CASSSSGTMTDTQYF. The variable domain in full, with the rest retrieved from reference TRBV9 and TRBJ2-3, is DSGVTQTPKHLITATGQRVTLRCSPRSGDLSVYWYQQSLDQGLQFLIQYYNGEERAKGNILERFSAQQFPDLHSELNLSSLELGDSALYFCASSSSGTMTDTQYFGPGTRLTVL.

The J gene is TRBJ1-1, the V gene TRBV10-2; TRBD1 matches at 9 bases. The ends lost 4 bases at V and 0 bases at J; junction bases unmatched: 12. Germline values: CDR1 WSHSY, CDR2 SAAADI. CDR3 length: 18 residues. CDR3 nucleotides: TGCGCCAGCAGTGGTAAACCGGGACAGGGCCCTATGAACACTGAAGCTTTCTTT. Translated: CASSGKPGQGPMNTEAFF.

V and J are TRBV5-5 and TRBJ1-6, with 10 nucleotides matching TRBD1. Germline CDR1 is SGHKS and CDR2 is YYEKEE (reference sequence). The CDR3 totals 14 residues. The J segment lost 7 bases and the V segment lost 6 bases, leaving 4 bases of the junction unmatched. For the CDR3, the DNA is TGTGCCAGCACCCCGGGACAGGGGAATTCACCCCTCCACTTT. Translating gives CASTPGQGNSPLHF.

The gene calls are TRBV30 and TRBJ2-7; a possible D gene is TRBD2 (6 bases). Deletions cut 3 bases from V and 4 bases from J, with 19 bases between. Germline CDR1 and CDR2: GTSNPN and SVGIG (reference sequence). The CDR3 totals 15 residues. CDR3 DNA sequence: TGTGCCTGGAGCCCTACTAGCAACCATCGGTACGAGCAGTACTTC. It codes for CAWSPTSNHRYEQYF.

The gene calls are TRBV6-5 and TRBJ1-2; 11 bases match TRBD1. The CDR3 covers 15 residues. The trim removed 2 bases at V and 3 bases at J, leaving 2 bases unmatched. CDR1 is MNHEY and CDR2 is SVGAGI in the germline V gene. The CDR3: CASSYGTGGYYGYTF. CDR3 nucleotide sequence: TGTGCCAGCAGTTACGGGACAGGGGGATACTATGGCTACACCTTC.

V and J are TRBV9 and TRBJ2-5; TRBD2 matches 7 bases. With V trimmed by 0 bases and J by 2 bases, 7 bases remained unmatched. Per germline, CDR1 SGDLS and CDR2 YYNGEE. This CDR3 contains 16 residues. The CDR3 sequence: CASSVEDGTIQETQYF. CDR3 sequence (DNA): TGTGCCAGCAGCGTAGAGGACGGGACTATACAAGAGACCCAGTACTTC.

This clone was recorded only once. The V gene is TRBV5-6, the J gene TRBJ2-1; TRBD1 might be the D (6 bases). This CDR3 comprises 15 residues. In germline, CDR1 is SGHDT, CDR2 YYEEEE. Trimming removed 0 bases from V and 2 bases from J, with 9 bases in between. Written as DNA, the CDR3 is TGTGCCAGCAGCTTGGGTGGGGGCACCTACAATGAGCAGTTCTTC. Translation gives CASSLGGGTYNEQFF.

This clone appeared once. The gene calls are TRBV5-4 and TRBJ2-7, with TRBD1 matching 12 bases. CDR1 SGHNT and CDR2 YYREEE come from the germline V gene (reference sequence). V dropped 2 bases and J dropped 2; count of bases not matched to a gene: 2. CDR3 length: 15 amino acids. This CDR3 reads CASSFRDRGPYEQYF. Here the CDR3 DNA reads TGTGCCAGCAGCTTCCGGGACAGGGGGCCCTACGAGCAGTACTTC.

This clone was seen just once. The rearrangement joins TRBV30 to TRBJ1-1; no reliable D call. Germline V gene sequence: CDR1 GTSNPN, CDR2 SVGIG (reference sequence). V was trimmed by 3 bases and J by 6 bases, leaving 14 bases between them. The CDR3 extends over 13 amino acids. The CDR3 DNA follows: TGTGCCTGGAGCCCCGGGTCGGTAGCTGAAGCTTTCTTT. Translated: CAWSPGSVAEAFF.

V usage is TRBV28 and J usage is TRBJ2-3, with 9 nucleotides matching TRBD2. The CDR3 contains 14 residues. Germline V CDR1 and CDR2: MDHEN, SYDVKM. Trimming cost V 4 bases and J 1 base; bases outside gene matches: 0. DNA for the CDR3: TGTGCCAGCAGTTGGACTAGCGGCACAGATACGCAGTATTTT. This codes for CASSWTSGTDTQYF.

This clone was found once. The chain links TRBV4-2 to TRBJ2-3; 9 bases match TRBD2. The J segment lost 5 bases and the V segment lost 3 bases, leaving 9 bases of the junction unmatched. CDR1 and CDR2 (germline): LGHNA, YNFKEQ. This CDR3 has 16 residues. CDR3 loop: CASSQKLAGVGDTQYF. The CDR3 coding sequence is TGTGCCAGCAGCCAGAAGTTAGCGGGAGTCGGAGATACGCAGTATTTT.

The sample holds one count of this clone. This chain links TRBV9 with TRBJ2-1; 9 bases fit TRBD2. V shed 0 bases and J 6 bases; nucleotides not matched to a gene: 7. The CDR3 consists of 16 residues. CDR1 SGDLS and CDR2 YYNGEE come from the germline V gene. Here the CDR3 DNA reads TGTGCCAGCAGCGTAGGCGGGACTAGCTACGGCAATGAGCAGTTCTTC. This codes for CASSVGGTSYGNEQFF.

This clone came up once. CDR3 loop: CASLPPGTGGTEAFF. The CDR3 DNA follows: TGTGCCAGCCTACCCCCCGGGACAGGGGGCACTGAAGCTTTCTTT. The genes are TRBV28 and TRBJ1-1; 11 bases match TRBD1. Trimming at V came to 8 bases and at J to 4 bases, leaving 9 bases not matched to a gene. This CDR3 is 15 amino acids long. From germline, CDR1 is MDHEN and CDR2 SYDVKM.

This clone came up a few times. The chain links TRBV7-8 to TRBJ2-7; the D gene is possibly TRBD2 (5 bases). Germline V gene sequence: CDR1 SGHVS, CDR2 FQNEAQ. The CDR3 has 14 residues. V lost 5 bases and J lost 2, with 13 bases in between. In DNA, the CDR3 is TGTGCCAGCAGCCCTACTAGTTTTGCCTACGAGCAGTACTTC. Protein sequence: CASSPTSFAYEQYF.

The J gene is TRBJ2-7, the V gene TRBV19; no reliable D call. The germline gives CDR1 LNHDA, CDR2 SQIVND (reference sequence). Trimming cost V 8 bases and J 2 bases, with 10 bases left between them. CDR3 length: 12 amino acids. As DNA, the CDR3 is TGTGCCAGTTCCACTGGTACCTACGAGCAGTACTTC. Protein sequence: CASSTGTYEQYF.

V gene TRBV5-1 combines with J gene TRBJ1-4; 9 bases line up with TRBD1. The germline CDR1 and CDR2 sequences are SGHRS and YFSETQ. The CDR3 is 14 residues long. V was clipped by 4 bases and J by 8 bases; unmatched bases: 6. The CDR3 coding sequence is TGCGCCAGCAGCCTGGGACAGGGAGACGAAAAACTGTTTTTT. Encoded protein: CASSLGQGDEKLFF.

The V call is TRBV7-7, the J call TRBJ2-2; the D is unclear. The V gene's germline CDR1 is SSHAT and CDR2 FNYEAQ (reference sequence). Trimming left V 2 bases short and J 7 bases short, with 11 bases between. The CDR3 spans 14 residues. CDR3: CASSLTSYGGELFF. As DNA, the CDR3 is TGTGCCAGCAGCTTAACTTCCTACGGCGGGGAGCTGTTTTTT.

This chain links TRBV19 with TRBJ2-3; 8 bases map to TRBD1. V shed 3 bases, J shed 1 base, and the junction held 0 bases outside the gene matches. The CDR3 runs to 14 residues. CDR1 and CDR2 from the germline V gene are LNHDA and SQIVND (reference sequence). The CDR3 DNA follows: TGTGCCAGTAGTATGGGACAGGGCACAGATACGCAGTATTTT. It is translated as CASSMGQGTDTQYF.

The V and J genes are TRBV12-5 and TRBJ2-7; 7 bases line up with TRBD1. With 3 bases clipped from V and 3 bases from J, the junction kept 5 bases outside the gene matches. Germline values: CDR1 LGHNT, CDR2 FRNRAP. The CDR3 consists of 14 residues. The CDR3: CASGFEGALYEQYF. The CDR3 DNA follows: TGTGCTAGTGGTTTCGAGGGGGCCCTCTACGAGCAGTACTTC.

The gene calls are TRBV7-8 and TRBJ1-5; D is uncertain. Germline values: CDR1 SGHVS, CDR2 FQNEAQ. This CDR3 is 14 amino acids long. V lost 5 bases to trimming and J lost 9 bases, with 17 bases between them. CDR3 sequence: CASSPQISIRPQHF. The CDR3 DNA sequence: TGTGCCAGCAGCCCACAGATTTCAATCAGGCCCCAGCATTTT.

This rearrangement joins TRBV9 to TRBJ1-5; a possible D gene is TRBD1 (5 bases). This CDR3 region has 14 residues. Per the germline V gene, CDR1 is SGDLS and CDR2 is YYNGEE. V shed 0 bases and J shed 1 base, with 5 bases lying between them. Here the CDR3 reads CASSVGGSNQPQHF. The CDR3 bases are TGTGCCAGCAGCGTAGGGGGCAGCAATCAGCCCCAGCATTTT.

The rearrangement uses TRBV30 and TRBJ1-4; D gene uncertain. The ends were cut back, 0 bases at V and 0 bases at J, with 8 bases in the middle. There are 15 residues in the CDR3. Germline CDR1 is GTSNPN and CDR2 is SVGIG (reference sequence). CDR3 sequence: CAWSVRVATNEKLFF. The CDR3 region has the DNA TGTGCCTGGAGTGTACGAGTTGCAACTAATGAAAAACTGTTTTTT. The entire variable domain, with the rest obtained from reference TRBV30 and TRBJ1-4, is as follows: SQTIHQWPATLVQPVGSPLSLECTVEGTSNPNLYWYRQAAGRGLQLLFYSVGIGQISSEVPQNLSASRPQDRQFILSSKKLLLSDSGFYLCAWSVRVATNEKLFFGSGTQLSVL.

The chain combines TRBV14 with TRBJ2-2, with 9 positions matching TRBD2. The CDR3 covers 15 residues. V was clipped by 4 bases and J by 4 bases; unmatched bases: 4. CDR1 and CDR2 (germline): SGHDN, FVKESK. CDR3 sequence (DNA): TGTGCCAGCAGCCCCGGACTAGCGAGCACCGGGGAGCTGTTTTTT. Its protein is CASSPGLASTGELFF.

This clone is a singleton in its sample. V is TRBV7-6 and J is TRBJ1-1; 7 nucleotides align to TRBD1. The CDR3 extends over 13 amino acids. V lost 0 bases and J lost 6; bases outside the gene matches: 1. Germline values: CDR1 SGHVS, CDR2 FNYEAQ. This chain's CDR3 is CASSLAGGAEAFF. CDR3 bases: TGTGCCAGCAGCTTAGCAGGGGGCGCTGAAGCTTTCTTT.

The chain uses TRBV19 and TRBJ2-7, with 13 bases that match TRBD2. This CDR3 spans 15 amino acids. After removal of 5 bases from V and 7 bases from J, the junction contained 8 bases not matched to a gene. The germline gives CDR1 LNHDA, CDR2 SQIVND (reference sequence). The DNA of the CDR3 is TGTGCCAGTAGTCCAGGACTAGCGGGAGCTTATGAGCAGTACTTC. It encodes CASSPGLAGAYEQYF.

The genes are TRBV4-1 and TRBJ1-1; maybe TRBD1 (5 bases). CDR3 length: 15 amino acids. V was trimmed by 3 bases and J by 1 base, leaving 12 bases between them. Per germline, CDR1 MGHRA and CDR2 YSYEKL. The CDR3 is CASSQREGANTEAFF. DNA of the CDR3: TGCGCCAGCAGCCAGAGAGAAGGGGCGAACACTGAAGCTTTCTTT.